This record concerns one T cell receptor beta chain sequence. The germline V gene encodes CDR1 SGDLS and CDR2 YYNGEE. The CDR3 is 16 amino acids. V lost 0 bases and J lost 5, with 16 bases in between. This sample is part of a study of blood T cell repertoires in COVID-19. Study at large: Samples came from the United States, Italy and Spain, spanning acute and convalescent COVID-19.

Per the study methods: Quantification of nucleated cells was approximated via reference gene primer amplification. The method was immunoSEQ multiplex PCR; TCRdb's version includes in-frame clones alone and lacks a portion of them. That table is the source of V, J and clone size, and D and trimming were worked out from the DNA. Of more than 45,000 clones in the sample, about 84% were seen once. Sequencing used peripheral blood. This clonotype was sampled from a woman in her sixties or seventies with acute or convalescent COVID-19. This chain links TRBV9 with TRBJ2-3; D unresolved. Written as DNA, the CDR3 is TGTGCCAGCAGCGTAGATGATAGTGTATGGAGAGATACGCAGTATTTT. Translation: CASSVDDSVWRDTQYF.